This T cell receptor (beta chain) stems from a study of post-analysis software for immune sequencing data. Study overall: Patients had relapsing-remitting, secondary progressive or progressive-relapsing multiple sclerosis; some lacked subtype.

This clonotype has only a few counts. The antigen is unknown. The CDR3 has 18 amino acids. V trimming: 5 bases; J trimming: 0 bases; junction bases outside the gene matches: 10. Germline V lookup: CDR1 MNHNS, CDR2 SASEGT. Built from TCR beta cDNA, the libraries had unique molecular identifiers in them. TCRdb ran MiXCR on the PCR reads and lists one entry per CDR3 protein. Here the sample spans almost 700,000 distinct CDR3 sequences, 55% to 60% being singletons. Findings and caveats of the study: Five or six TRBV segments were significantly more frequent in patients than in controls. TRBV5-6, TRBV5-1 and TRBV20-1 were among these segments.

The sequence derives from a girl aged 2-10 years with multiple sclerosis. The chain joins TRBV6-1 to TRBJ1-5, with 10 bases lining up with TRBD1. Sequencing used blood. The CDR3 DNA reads TGTGCCAGCAGTCCCCGACAGGGGGCTTCCTATAGCAATCAGCCCCAGCATTTT. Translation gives CASSPRQGASYSNQPQHF.